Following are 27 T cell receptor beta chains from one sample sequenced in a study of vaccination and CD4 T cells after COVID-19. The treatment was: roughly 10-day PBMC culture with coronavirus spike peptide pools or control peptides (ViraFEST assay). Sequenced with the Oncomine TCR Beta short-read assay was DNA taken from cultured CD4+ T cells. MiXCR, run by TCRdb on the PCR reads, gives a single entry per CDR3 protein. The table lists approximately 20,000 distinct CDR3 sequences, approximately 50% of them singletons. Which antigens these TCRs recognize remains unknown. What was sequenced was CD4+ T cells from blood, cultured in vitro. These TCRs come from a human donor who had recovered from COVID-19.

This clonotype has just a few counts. The DNA of the CDR3 is TGTGCCAGCAGTCCACAAGGCTACGAGCAGTACTTC. Its protein product is CASSPQGYEQYF. This rearrangement joins TRBV6-2 or TRBV6-3 to TRBJ2-7; D unresolved. Trimming stripped 5 bases from V and 3 bases from J, with 8 bases between. CDR3 length: 12 residues. The V gene's germline CDR1 is MNHEY and CDR2 SVGEGT.

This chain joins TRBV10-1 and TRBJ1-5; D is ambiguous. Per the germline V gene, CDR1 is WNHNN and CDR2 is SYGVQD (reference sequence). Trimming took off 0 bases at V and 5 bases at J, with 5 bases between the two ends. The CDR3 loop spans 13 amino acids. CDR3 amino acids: CASSESSYQPQHF. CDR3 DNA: TGCGCCAGCAGTGAGTCGAGCTATCAGCCCCAGCATTTT.

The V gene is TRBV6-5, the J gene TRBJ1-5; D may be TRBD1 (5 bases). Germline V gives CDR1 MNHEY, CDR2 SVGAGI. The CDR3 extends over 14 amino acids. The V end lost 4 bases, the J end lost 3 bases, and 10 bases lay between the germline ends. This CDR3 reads CASSLQVVNQPQHF. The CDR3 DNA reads TGTGCCAGCAGTTTACAGGTAGTCAATCAGCCCCAGCATTTT.

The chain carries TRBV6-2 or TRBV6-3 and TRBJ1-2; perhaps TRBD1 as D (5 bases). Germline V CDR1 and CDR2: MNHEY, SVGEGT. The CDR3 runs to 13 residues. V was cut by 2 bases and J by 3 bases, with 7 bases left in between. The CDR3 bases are TGTGCCAGCAGTTACGACAGAGACTATGGCTACACCTTC. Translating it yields CASSYDRDYGYTF.

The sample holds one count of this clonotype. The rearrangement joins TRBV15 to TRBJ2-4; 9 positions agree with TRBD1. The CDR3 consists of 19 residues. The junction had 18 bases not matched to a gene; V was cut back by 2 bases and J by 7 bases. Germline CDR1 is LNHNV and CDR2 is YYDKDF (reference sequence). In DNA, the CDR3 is TGTGCCACCAGCAGATCCGGACAGGGGCTCGTTCAGGGTCTGAACATTCAGTACTTC. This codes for CATSRSGQGLVQGLNIQYF.

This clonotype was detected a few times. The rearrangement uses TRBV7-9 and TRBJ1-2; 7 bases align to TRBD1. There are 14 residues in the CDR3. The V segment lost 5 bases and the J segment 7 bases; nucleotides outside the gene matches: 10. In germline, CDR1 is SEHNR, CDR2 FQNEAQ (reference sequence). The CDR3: CASSETGKGSGYTF. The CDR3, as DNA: TGTGCCAGCAGCGAGACAGGGAAGGGATCTGGCTACACCTTC.

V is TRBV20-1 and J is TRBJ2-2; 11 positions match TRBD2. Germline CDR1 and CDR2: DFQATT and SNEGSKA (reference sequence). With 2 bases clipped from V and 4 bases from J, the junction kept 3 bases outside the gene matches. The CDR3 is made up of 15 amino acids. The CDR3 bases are TGCAGTGCTAGATTGGGGACTAGCGGCACCGGGGAGCTGTTTTTT. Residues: CSARLGTSGTGELFF.

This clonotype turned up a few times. The CDR3 region is CASSRAGHRSGGYTF. DNA of the CDR3: TGTGCCAGTAGTAGGGCGGGACACCGGTCCGGGGGCTACACCTTC. The chain joins TRBV19 to TRBJ1-2; D may be TRBD1 (6 bases). V lost 4 bases and J lost 8, with 20 bases in between. The CDR3 length is 15 residues. Germline CDR1 LNHDA, CDR2 SQIVND (reference sequence).

CDR3 region: CASSLTTGDTEAFF. The CDR3, as DNA: TGTGCCAGCAGTTTGACCACAGGGGACACTGAAGCTTTCTTT. The chain carries TRBV6-5 and TRBJ1-1, with 7 bases fitting TRBD1. The CDR3 is made up of 14 amino acids. CDR1 MNHEY and CDR2 SVGAGI come from the germline V gene. Trimming took 4 bases from V and 3 from J; bases not matched to a gene: 5.

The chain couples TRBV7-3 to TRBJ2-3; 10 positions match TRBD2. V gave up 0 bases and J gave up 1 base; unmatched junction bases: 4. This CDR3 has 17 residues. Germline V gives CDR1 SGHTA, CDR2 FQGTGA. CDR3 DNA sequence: TGTGCCAGCAGCTTAACAGCTCTAGCGGGAGGCACAGATACGCAGTATTTT. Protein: CASSLTALAGGTDTQYF.

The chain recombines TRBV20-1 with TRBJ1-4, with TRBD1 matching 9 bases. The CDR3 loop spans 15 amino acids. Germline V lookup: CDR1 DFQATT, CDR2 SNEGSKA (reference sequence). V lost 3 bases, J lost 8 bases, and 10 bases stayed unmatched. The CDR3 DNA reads TGCAGTGCTAGGAGATACAGGGGGCAGAGAGAAAAACTGTTTTTT. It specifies CSARRYRGQREKLFF.

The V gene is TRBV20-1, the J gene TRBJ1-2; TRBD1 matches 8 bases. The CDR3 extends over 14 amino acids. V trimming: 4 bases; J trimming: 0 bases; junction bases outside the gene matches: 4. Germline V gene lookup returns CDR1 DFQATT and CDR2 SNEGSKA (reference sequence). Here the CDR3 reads CSATQGASNYGYTF. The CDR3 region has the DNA TGCAGTGCTACGCAGGGGGCCTCTAACTATGGCTACACCTTC.

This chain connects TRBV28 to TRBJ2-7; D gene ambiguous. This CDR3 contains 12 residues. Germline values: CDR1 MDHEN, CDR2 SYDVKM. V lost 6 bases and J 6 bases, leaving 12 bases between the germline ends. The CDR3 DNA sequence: TGTGCCAGCAGCCTACTAACCCGCGAGCAGTACTTC. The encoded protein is CASSLLTREQYF.

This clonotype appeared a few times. The CDR3 sequence is CASSLDSVGELFF. DNA for the CDR3: TGTGCCAGCAGCCTTGACAGTGTAGGGGAGCTGTTTTTT. V and J are TRBV11-1 and TRBJ2-2; D possibly corresponds to TRBD1 (5 bases). From germline, CDR1 is SGHAT and CDR2 FQDESV (reference sequence). The CDR3 totals 13 residues. V was trimmed by 5 bases and J by 8 bases, leaving 12 bases between them.

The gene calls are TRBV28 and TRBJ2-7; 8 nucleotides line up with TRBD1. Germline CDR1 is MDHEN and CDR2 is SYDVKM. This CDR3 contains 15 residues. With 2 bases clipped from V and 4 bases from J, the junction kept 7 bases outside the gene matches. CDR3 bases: TGTGCCAGCAGTTTAGGACAGGGACCGAGGTACGAGCAGTACTTC. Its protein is CASSLGQGPRYEQYF.

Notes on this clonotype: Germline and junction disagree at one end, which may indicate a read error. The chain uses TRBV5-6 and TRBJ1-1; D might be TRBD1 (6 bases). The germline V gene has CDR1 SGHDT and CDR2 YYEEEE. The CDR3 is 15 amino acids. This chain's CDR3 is CASSRVDRRNTEAFF. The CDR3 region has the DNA TGTGCCAGCAGCCGCGTCGACAGGCGTAACACTGAAGCCTTCTTT.

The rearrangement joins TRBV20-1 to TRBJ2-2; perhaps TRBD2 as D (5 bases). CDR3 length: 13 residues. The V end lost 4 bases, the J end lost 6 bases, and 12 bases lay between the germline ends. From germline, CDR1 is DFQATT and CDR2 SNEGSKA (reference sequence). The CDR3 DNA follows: TGCAGTGCTACCCCGGGAAACGCCGGGGAGCTGTTTTTT. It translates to CSATPGNAGELFF.

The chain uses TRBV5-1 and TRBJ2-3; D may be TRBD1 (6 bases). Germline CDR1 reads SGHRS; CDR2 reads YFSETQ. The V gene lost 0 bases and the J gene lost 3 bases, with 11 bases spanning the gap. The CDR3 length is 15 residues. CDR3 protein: CASSLASTGTDTQYF. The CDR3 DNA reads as TGCGCCAGCAGCTTGGCTAGTACAGGGACAGATACGCAGTATTTT.

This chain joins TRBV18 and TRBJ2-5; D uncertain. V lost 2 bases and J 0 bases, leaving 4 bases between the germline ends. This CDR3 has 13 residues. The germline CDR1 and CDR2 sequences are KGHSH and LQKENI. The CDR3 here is CASSPGNQETQYF. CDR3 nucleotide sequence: TGTGCCAGCTCACCAGGAAACCAAGAGACCCAGTACTTC.

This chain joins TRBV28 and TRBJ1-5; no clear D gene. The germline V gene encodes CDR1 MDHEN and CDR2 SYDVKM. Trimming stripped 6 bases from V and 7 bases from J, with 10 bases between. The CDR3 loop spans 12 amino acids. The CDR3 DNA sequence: TGTGCCAGCAGCCCCCGAGGACAGCCCCAGCATTTT. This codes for CASSPRGQPQHF.

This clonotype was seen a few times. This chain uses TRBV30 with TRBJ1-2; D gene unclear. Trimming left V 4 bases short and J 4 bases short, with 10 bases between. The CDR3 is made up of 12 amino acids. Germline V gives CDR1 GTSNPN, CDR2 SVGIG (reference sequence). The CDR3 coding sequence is TGTGCCTGGACCGGGGAGTCCTATGGCTACACCTTC. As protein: CAWTGESYGYTF.

The CDR3 reads CASGIRATQYF. The CDR3 region has the DNA TGTGCCAGCGGGATTCGTGCGACCCAGTACTTC. This chain uses TRBV6-2 or TRBV6-3 with TRBJ2-5, with unresolved D. Germline V gene data show CDR1 as MNHEY and CDR2 as SVGEGT. There are 11 residues in the CDR3. With 8 bases removed from V and 7 bases from J, the gap between germline ends came to 11 bases.

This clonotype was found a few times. CDR3 loop: CSAPTGGGAGSYEQYF. The CDR3 DNA is TGCAGTGCTCCGACGGGGGGAGGGGCAGGTTCCTACGAGCAGTACTTC. The rearrangement uses TRBV20-1 and TRBJ2-7, with 7 bases lining up with TRBD2. With 5 bases clipped from V and 1 base from J, the junction kept 14 bases outside the gene matches. This CDR3 comprises 16 residues. CDR1 is DFQATT, CDR2 SNEGSKA, per germline (reference sequence).

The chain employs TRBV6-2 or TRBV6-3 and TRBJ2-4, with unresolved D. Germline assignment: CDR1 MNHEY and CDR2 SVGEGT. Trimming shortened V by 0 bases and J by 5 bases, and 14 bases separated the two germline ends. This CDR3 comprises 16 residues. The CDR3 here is CASSYSSSAHENIQYF. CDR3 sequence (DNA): TGTGCCAGCAGTTACTCGAGCTCAGCCCACGAAAACATTCAGTACTTC.

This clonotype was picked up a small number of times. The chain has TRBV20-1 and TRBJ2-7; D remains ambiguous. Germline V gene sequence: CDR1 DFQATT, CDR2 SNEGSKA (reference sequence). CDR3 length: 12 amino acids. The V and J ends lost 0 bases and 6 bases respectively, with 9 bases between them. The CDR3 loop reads CSARDTRGEQYF. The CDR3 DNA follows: TGCAGTGCTAGAGATACACGAGGCGAGCAGTACTTC.

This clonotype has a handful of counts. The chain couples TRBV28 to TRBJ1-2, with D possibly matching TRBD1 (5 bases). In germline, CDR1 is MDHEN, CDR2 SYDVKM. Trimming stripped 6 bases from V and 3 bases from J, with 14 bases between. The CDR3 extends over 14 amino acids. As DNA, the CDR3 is TGTGCCAGCAGGGCGGGGGGTCGTCACTATGGCTACACCTTC. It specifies CASRAGGRHYGYTF.

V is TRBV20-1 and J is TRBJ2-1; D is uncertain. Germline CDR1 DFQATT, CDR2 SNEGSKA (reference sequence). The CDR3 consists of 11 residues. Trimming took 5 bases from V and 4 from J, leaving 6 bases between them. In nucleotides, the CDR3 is TGCAGTGCTCCATTGTACAATGAGCAGTTCTTC. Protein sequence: CSAPLYNEQFF.